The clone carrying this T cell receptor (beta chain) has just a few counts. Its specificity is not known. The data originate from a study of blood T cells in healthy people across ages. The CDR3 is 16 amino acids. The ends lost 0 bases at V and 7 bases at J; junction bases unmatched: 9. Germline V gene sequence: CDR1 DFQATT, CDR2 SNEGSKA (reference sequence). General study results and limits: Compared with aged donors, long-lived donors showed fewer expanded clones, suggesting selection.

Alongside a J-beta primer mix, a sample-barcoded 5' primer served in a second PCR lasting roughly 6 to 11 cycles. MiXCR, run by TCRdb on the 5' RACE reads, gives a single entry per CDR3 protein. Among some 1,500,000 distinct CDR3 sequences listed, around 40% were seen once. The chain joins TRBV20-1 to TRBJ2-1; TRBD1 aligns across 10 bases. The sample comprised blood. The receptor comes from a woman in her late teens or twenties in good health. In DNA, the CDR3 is TGCAGTGCTAGAGATTTTGGGGGACAGGGGAGTAATGAGCAGTTCTTC. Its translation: CSARDFGGQGSNEQFF.